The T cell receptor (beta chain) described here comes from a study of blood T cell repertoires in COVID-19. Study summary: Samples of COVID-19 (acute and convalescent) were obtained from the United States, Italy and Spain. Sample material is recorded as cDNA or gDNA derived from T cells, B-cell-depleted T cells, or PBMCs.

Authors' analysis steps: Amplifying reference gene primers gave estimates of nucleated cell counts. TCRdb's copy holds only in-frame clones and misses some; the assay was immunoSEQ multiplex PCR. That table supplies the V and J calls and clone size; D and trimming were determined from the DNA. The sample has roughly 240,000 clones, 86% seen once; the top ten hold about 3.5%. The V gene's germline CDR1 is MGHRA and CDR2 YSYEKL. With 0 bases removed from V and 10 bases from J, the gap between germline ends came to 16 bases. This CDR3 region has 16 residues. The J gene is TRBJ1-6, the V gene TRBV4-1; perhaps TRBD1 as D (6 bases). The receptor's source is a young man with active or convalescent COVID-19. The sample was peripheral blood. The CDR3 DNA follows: TGCGCCAGCAGCCAAGAGGGGGGGGCGTTTGGGTCACCCCTCCACTTT. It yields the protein CASSQEGGAFGSPLHF.